These T cell receptor beta chains were read from a single sample in a study of cytomegalovirus exposure and HLA in healthy donors. Method: immunoSEQ multiplex PCR; TCRdb's copy keeps in-frame clones and lacks some. The sample records 150,000 to 200,000 clones, under 85% being singletons. The sample was PBMCs. These receptors were obtained from a young woman in good health and CMV-seronegative. CDR3s include the opening cysteine and the closing phenylalanine or tryptophan. A D gene is named only where the DNA matches it firmly. The size of a clone is reported for some rows only, either as once, few or many, or as a class for expanded clones.

NA	TRBD1	TRBJ1-2	TRBV29-1	CSVAAGTGYGYTF
few	TRBD2	TRBJ2-2	TRBV7-2	CASSPRALAGTGELFF
NA	NA	NA	TRBV5-6	CASSFTLRRGEQYF
NA	TRBD2	TRBJ2-5	TRBV5-1	CASTRAAGQETQYF
once	NA	TRBJ1-2	TRBV5-1	CASSLEGRPNYGYTF
NA	NA	TRBJ2-1	TRBV11-1	CASSLQGTYGEQFF
NA	TRBD1	TRBJ2-2	TRBV2	CASRDRDLDTGELFF
NA	TRBD1	TRBJ2-1	TRBV5-1	CASSLRDRVFSAPHYNEQFF
NA	TRBD2	TRBJ2-5	TRBV14	CASSRGLAGVETQYF
NA	NA	TRBJ2-2	TRBV10-2	CASFPVGADYTGELFF
NA	NA	TRBJ2-2	TRBV25-1	CASSSLRTANTGELFF
NA	TRBD1	TRBJ2-7	TRBV2	CASVWTGGLYEQYF
once	NA	TRBJ2-3	TRBV7-3	CASGDRPDTQYF
NA	TRBD1	TRBJ2-7	TRBV2	CASGRDRLSYEQYF
NA	NA	TRBJ1-2	TRBV2	CASSDRFSYRGYTF
NA	NA	TRBJ1-4	TRBV4-1	CASSQAGGRWNEKLFF
NA	NA	TRBJ1-6	TRBV5-1	CASSREGAPLHF
NA	TRBD1	TRBJ1-2	TRBV30	CAWSVRRAGGGGGYTF
few	NA	TRBJ2-3	TRBV12-5	CASGFQSGDTQYF
NA	TRBD1	TRBJ2-5	TRBV20-1	CAGTGSTDQYF
NA	NA	TRBJ1-4	TRBV2	CASRRSGNNEKLFF
NA	TRBD1	TRBJ1-2	TRBV5-4	CASTLGQGDGYTF
NA	NA	TRBJ1-5	TRBV27	CASSLRGGQPQHF
NA	NA	TRBJ1-6	TRBV28	CASSSPTGRDSPLHF
NA	NA	TRBJ2-3	TRBV2	CASSEGEEDTQYF
NA	TRBD1	TRBJ1-5	TRBV10-3	CAIGNRDSFNQPQHF
NA	NA	TRBJ2-1	TRBV9	CASSGGVGAGNEQFF
NA	NA	TRBJ1-1	TRBV7-9	CASTQTMNTEAFF
NA	NA	TRBJ1-5	TRBV9	CASSPRGGNNQPQHF
once	TRBD1	TRBJ1-2	TRBV7-2	CASSVTGVAYGYTF
NA	TRBD1	TRBJ1-2	TRBV28	CASSAPQGGPYGYTF
once	NA	TRBJ2-5	TRBV25-1	CASSRSFGSQETQYF
NA	NA	TRBJ1-2	TRBV2	CASRAGPSSRYGYTF
NA	TRBD2	TRBJ2-1	TRBV2	CASSGGLAAYNEQFF
NA	NA	TRBJ1-1	TRBV5-1	CASSLAGETEAFF
NA	NA	TRBJ1-4	TRBV29-1	CSVVGGNEKLFF
NA	NA	TRBJ2-1	TRBV4-2	CASSPGRENEQFF
NA	NA	TRBJ1-1	TRBV2	CASSGGTFEAFF
NA	TRBD1	TRBJ1-6	TRBV7-2	CASSSGGTVKLPLHF
NA	NA	TRBJ1-1	TRBV10-3	CAAVQGKNTEAFF
NA	TRBD1	TRBJ1-2	TRBV5-1	CASSPGQGDGVYTF
NA	TRBD1	TRBJ1-1	TRBV4-2	CASSQMGQMNTEAFF
NA	TRBD1	TRBJ1-5	TRBV2	CASRRQGPSNQPQHF
once	NA	TRBJ1-2	TRBV29-1	CSVRQGYGYTF
NA	NA	TRBJ2-1	TRBV9	CASSVTAGLYNEQFF
few	NA	NA	TRBV27	CASSPRRRGGYEQYF
few	TRBD2	TRBJ2-5	TRBV11-2	CASSLSTGGYQETQYF
NA	TRBD1	TRBJ2-1	TRBV28	CASRRGQGAVDEQFF
NA	TRBD1	TRBJ1-2	TRBV13	CASSSPAGGEFVGYTF